The 29 T cell receptor beta chains below come from one sample, sequenced in a study of cytomegalovirus exposure and HLA in healthy donors. Profiled with immunoSEQ multiplex PCR; TCRdb holds only in-frame clones, not every one. The sample consists of a few hundred thousand clones, roughly 89% of them appearing once. Material: PBMCs. The origin of the receptors is a woman in her late teens or twenties in good health and CMV-seronegative.

This chain uses TRBV6-6 with TRBJ2-7; 9 bases align to TRBD1. V shed 6 bases and J 6 bases; nucleotides not matched to a gene: 12. The CDR3 consists of 15 residues. Per germline, CDR1 MNHNY and CDR2 SVGAGI (reference sequence). The DNA of the CDR3 is TGTGCCAGCAGGGGAACCGAGACAGGGGGTGGCGAGCAGTACTTC. It encodes CASRGTETGGGEQYF.

V and J are TRBV4-3 and TRBJ2-3; 9 bases agree with TRBD1. This CDR3 has 15 residues. Trimming removed 4 bases from V and 0 bases from J; junction bases left unmatched: 2. CDR1 and CDR2 (germline): LGHNA, YSLEER. This CDR3 reads CASSLGTGSTDTQYF. CDR3 coding DNA: TGCGCCAGCAGCCTAGGGACAGGGAGCACAGATACGCAGTATTTT.

This sequence joins TRBV7-2 and TRBJ2-1; D is possibly TRBD1 (5 bases). There are 16 residues in the CDR3. Trimming left V 0 bases short and J 2 bases short, with 11 bases between. Germline-derived CDR1 and CDR2 are SGHTA and FQGNSA. CDR3 residues: CASSLASQGTYNEQFF. DNA for the CDR3: TGTGCCAGCAGCTTAGCGTCCCAGGGAACCTACAATGAGCAGTTCTTC.

The chain couples TRBV27 to TRBJ2-7, with D possibly matching TRBD1 (6 bases). Trimming took off 5 bases at V and 2 bases at J, with 16 bases between the two ends. Germline lookup yields CDR1 MNHEY and CDR2 SMNVEV (reference sequence). The CDR3 covers 15 residues. The CDR3, as DNA: TGTGCCAGCAGTAAGACAGGTGGAGTGACCTACGAGCAGTACTTC. It yields the protein CASSKTGGVTYEQYF.

The rearrangement links TRBV20-1 to TRBJ2-3; D is unresolved. In germline, CDR1 is DFQATT, CDR2 SNEGSKA (reference sequence). V was pared by 8 bases and J by 4 bases, with 7 bases between. This CDR3 is 10 amino acids long. CDR3 DNA sequence: TGCAGTCCCGGGTCAGATACGCAGTATTTT. This sequence encodes CSPGSDTQYF.

Details on this clone: Other DNA variants within this sample encode the same CDR3. V is TRBV5-6 and J is TRBJ1-1; D unresolved. Germline V gene lookup returns CDR1 SGHDT and CDR2 YYEEEE. This CDR3 is 13 amino acids long. Trimming stripped 2 bases from V and 1 base from J, with 6 bases between. The CDR3 loop is CASSFPGNTEAFF. The DNA of the CDR3 is TGTGCCAGCAGCTTTCCAGGGAACACTGAAGCTTTCTTT. Filled out from reference TRBV5-6 and TRBJ1-1, the complete variable domain reads DAGVTQSPTHLIKTRGQQVTLRCSPKSGHDTVSWYQQALGQGPQFIFQYYEEEERQRGNFPDRFSGHQFPNYSSELNVNALLLGDSALYLCASSFPGNTEAFFGQGTRLTVV.

The chain has TRBV7-3 and TRBJ2-6, with 8 bases matching TRBD2. The ends lost 7 bases at V and 0 bases at J; junction bases unmatched: 8. This CDR3 spans 17 amino acids. Germline V gives CDR1 SGHTA, CDR2 FQGTGA. The CDR3 DNA reads as TGTGCCAGCACCGGGGGGGGAGCCCCCTCTGGGGCCAACGTCCTGACTTTC. This gives the protein CASTGGGAPSGANVLTF.

V gene TRBV4-3 combines with J gene TRBJ1-5; 8 nucleotides match TRBD1. This CDR3 contains 15 residues. CDR1 and CDR2 (germline): LGHNA, YSLEER. V lost 0 bases to trimming and J lost 7 bases; unmatched junction nucleotides: 5. The DNA of the CDR3 is TGCGCCAGCAGCCAAGATCGACAGGGGTACCAGCCCCAGCATTTT. Protein product: CASSQDRQGYQPQHF.

The chain couples TRBV4-3 to TRBJ2-1, with 8 nucleotides matching TRBD2. The CDR3 loop spans 15 amino acids. From germline, CDR1 is LGHNA and CDR2 YSLEER. The junction had 6 bases not matched to a gene; V was cut back by 0 bases and J by 8 bases. The CDR3 loop is CASSQEGLGLHEQFF. DNA of the CDR3: TGCGCCAGCAGCCAAGAGGGACTAGGATTGCATGAGCAGTTCTTC.

The V and J genes are TRBV30 and TRBJ2-7; 7 nucleotides agree with TRBD2. Germline loops: CDR1 GTSNPN, CDR2 SVGIG (reference sequence). The CDR3 spans 16 residues. V shed 3 bases, J shed 0 bases, and the junction held 11 bases outside the gene matches. DNA for the CDR3: TGTGCCTGGAGCCCAGGACCTAGCGGAGTCTCCTACGAGCAGTACTTC. Translating gives CAWSPGPSGVSYEQYF.

This chain connects TRBV9 to TRBJ2-2, with 7 bases fitting TRBD1. The V gene's germline CDR1 is SGDLS and CDR2 YYNGEE. V gave up 6 bases and J gave up 0 bases; unmatched junction bases: 5. This CDR3 is 15 amino acids long. The CDR3 spells CASTPTGANTGELFF. In DNA form, the CDR3 reads TGTGCCAGCACCCCTACAGGGGCGAACACCGGGGAGCTGTTTTTT.

The chain couples TRBV9 to TRBJ2-2; 10 positions agree with TRBD2. Germline-derived CDR1 and CDR2 are SGDLS and YYNGEE. This CDR3 comprises 16 residues. The trim removed 1 base at V and 6 bases at J, leaving 6 bases unmatched. The CDR3 region is CASSVPAGGLAGELFF. Here the CDR3 DNA reads TGTGCCAGCAGCGTACCAGCGGGAGGGCTCGCCGGGGAGCTGTTTTTT. Full variable domain (outside the CDR3, taken from reference TRBV9 and TRBJ2-2): DSGVTQTPKHLITATGQRVTLRCSPRSGDLSVYWYQQSLDQGLQFLIQYYNGEERAKGNILERFSAQQFPDLHSELNLSSLELGDSALYFCASSVPAGGLAGELFFGEGSRLTVL.

The genes are TRBV4-3 and TRBJ1-1; 7 bases are shared with TRBD1. Trimming took 1 base from V and 10 from J; bases not matched to a gene: 6. Germline CDR1 reads LGHNA; CDR2 reads YSLEER. This CDR3 has 13 residues. The CDR3 region is CASSQGIGDRAFF. Here the CDR3 DNA reads TGCGCCAGCAGCCAAGGAATCGGGGACAGAGCTTTCTTT.

The CDR3 DNA follows: TGCGCCAGCAGCCAAATTTGGGCAGAGACGTACAATGAGCAGTTCTTC. Translated, it gives CASSQIWAETYNEQFF. V usage is TRBV4-3 and J usage is TRBJ2-1; D not resolved. The V and J ends lost 2 bases and 4 bases respectively, with 15 bases between them. The germline gives CDR1 LGHNA, CDR2 YSLEER. The CDR3 extends over 16 amino acids.

As to this clone: This may be a read error, as it is one base from a much larger clone. This chain connects TRBV4-2 to TRBJ2-7; 12 nucleotides align to TRBD2. The CDR3 has 15 amino acids. J gave up 3 bases and V 5 bases, and 5 bases lay outside the gene matches. Germline assignment: CDR1 LGHNA and CDR2 YNFKEQ. Here the CDR3 reads CASSSQTSGSYEQYF. In DNA form, the CDR3 reads TGTGCCAGCAGCTCCCAGACTAGCGGGAGCTACGAGCAGTACTTC.

The chain has TRBV19 and TRBJ2-7; weak D call: TRBD1 (6 bases). The CDR3 totals 14 residues. V lost 5 bases and J 3 bases, leaving 14 bases between the germline ends. Germline loops: CDR1 LNHDA, CDR2 SQIVND (reference sequence). The CDR3 spells CASSGRQESYEQYF. DNA of the CDR3: TGTGCCAGTAGTGGTCGACAGGAAAGCTACGAGCAGTACTTC.

This chain uses TRBV5-4 with TRBJ2-1; 7 positions match TRBD1. Germline V lookup: CDR1 SGHNT, CDR2 YYREEE (reference sequence). The CDR3 has 15 residues. V was pared by 0 bases and J by 10 bases, with 10 bases of the junction left unmatched. CDR3 region: CASSLGQGRVLEQFF. The CDR3 DNA sequence: TGTGCCAGCAGCTTGGGACAGGGCCGAGTTTTGGAGCAGTTCTTC. The full variable domain, in which reference TRBV5-4 and TRBJ2-1 provide the parts outside the CDR3, is ETGVTQSPTHLIKTRGQQVTLRCSSQSGHNTVSWYQQALGQGPQFIFQYYREEENGRGNFPPRFSGLQFPNYSSELNVNALELDDSALYLCASSLGQGRVLEQFFGPGTRLTVL.

The genes are TRBV10-3 and TRBJ2-6; TRBD2 might be the D (5 bases). Per germline, CDR1 ENHRY and CDR2 SYGVKD. This CDR3 is 16 amino acids long. The V and J ends lost 11 bases and 4 bases respectively, with 21 bases between them. Written as DNA, the CDR3 is TGTGCCTCGCGGGCCCCCCTTGATTCCGGGGCCAACGTCCTGACTTTC. Translating gives CASRAPLDSGANVLTF.

This chain uses TRBV6-5 with TRBJ2-7; tentatively, D is TRBD2 (7 bases). The CDR3 covers 13 residues. Per the germline V gene, CDR1 is MNHEY and CDR2 is SVGAGI. Trimming removed 5 bases at V and 7 bases at J, with 15 bases between. CDR3 DNA sequence: TGTGCCAGCAGTCCTAGCGGAGGGGGGGAGCAGTACTTC. Translated, it gives CASSPSGGGEQYF.

The rearrangement uses TRBV6-6 and TRBJ1-4; the match to TRBD1 covers 9 bases. J lost 5 bases, V lost 6 bases, and 7 bases had no gene match. The CDR3 is 15 amino acids. Germline assignment: CDR1 MNHNY and CDR2 SVGAGI (reference sequence). CDR3 DNA: TGTGCCAGCAGCTCGCTCGGACAGGGGAATGAAAAACTGTTTTTT. Protein: CASSSLGQGNEKLFF.

This chain uses TRBV10-3 with TRBJ2-7; 12 positions agree with TRBD2. Germline values: CDR1 ENHRY, CDR2 SYGVKD. V was pared by 2 bases and J by 5 bases, with 7 bases of the junction left unmatched. CDR3 length: 16 residues. CDR3 nucleotide sequence: TGTGCCATCAGTGAGAGACTAGCGGGAGTCAGCCACGAGCAGTACTTC. As protein: CAISERLAGVSHEQYF.

CDR3 amino acids: CASSDRGTGTNYGYTF. CDR3 nucleotides: TGTGCCAGCAGCGACCGGGGGACAGGGACTAACTATGGCTACACCTTC. This chain connects TRBV9 to TRBJ1-2, with 9 positions matching TRBD1. The CDR3 is 16 residues long. Germline V gene data show CDR1 as SGDLS and CDR2 as YYNGEE. The trim removed 3 bases at V and 0 bases at J, leaving 6 bases unmatched.

This chain uses TRBV4-3 with TRBJ2-5; possibly TRBD2 for D (5 bases). Between the trimmed V and J ends, which lost 6 bases and 2 bases, there was a span of 28 bases. Germline V gene sequence: CDR1 LGHNA, CDR2 YSLEER. The CDR3 contains 19 residues. CDR3 nucleotides: TGCGCCAGCAGTCACCCCCAGGATGGACGGGAATCAACGCAAGAGACCCAGTACTTC. It codes for CASSHPQDGRESTQETQYF.

Comment on this clone: This sample also contains other DNA sequences that code for the same CDR3. The V gene is TRBV5-1, the J gene TRBJ2-7, with 8 bases identical to TRBD1. The ends lost 0 bases at V and 1 base at J; junction bases unmatched: 0. The CDR3 consists of 14 residues. Germline V gene sequence: CDR1 SGHRS, CDR2 YFSETQ. CDR3 bases: TGCGCCAGCAGCTTGGGACAGGGGTCCTACGAGCAGTACTTC. This codes for CASSLGQGSYEQYF.

The gene calls are TRBV7-2 and TRBJ1-5, with TRBD1 matching over 10 bases. CDR3 length: 18 amino acids. Trimming at V came to 4 bases and at J to 2 bases, leaving 11 bases not matched to a gene. Germline CDR1 reads SGHTA; CDR2 reads FQGNSA. The CDR3, as DNA: TGTGCCAGCAGCTCGACAGGGGGCGGAGGTGCGGGCAATCAGCCCCAGCATTTT. As protein: CASSSTGGGGAGNQPQHF.

The genes are TRBV30 and TRBJ1-1; D is perhaps TRBD1 (5 bases). Germline-derived CDR1 and CDR2 are GTSNPN and SVGIG (reference sequence). V was cut by 4 bases and J by 7 bases, with 10 bases left in between. The CDR3 spans 11 residues. The CDR3 sequence: CAWMQGHEAFF. The CDR3 DNA is TGTGCCTGGATGCAGGGCCATGAAGCTTTCTTT.

The CDR3 DNA reads as TGTGCCAGCAGTGCCTCTGAGAGAAACCACGAGCAGTACTTC. Protein sequence: CASSASERNHEQYF. J is TRBJ2-7 and V is TRBV6-5, with D unclear. CDR3 length equals 14 residues. The V and J ends lost 5 bases and 5 bases respectively, with 16 bases between them. CDR1 is MNHEY, CDR2 SVGAGI, per germline.

This chain joins TRBV7-3 and TRBJ2-3; TRBD1 aligns across 7 bases. The trim removed 7 bases at V and 4 bases at J, leaving 11 bases unmatched. Germline V gene sequence: CDR1 SGHTA, CDR2 FQGTGA. The CDR3 spans 15 residues. The CDR3 spells CASKNTGQAADTQYF. CDR3 coding DNA: TGTGCCAGCAAGAACACAGGACAGGCTGCAGATACGCAGTATTTT.

This clone has only one observation. V is TRBV27 and J is TRBJ2-2, with a tentative D call TRBD1 (6 bases). The CDR3 runs 16 residues. Germline V lookup: CDR1 MNHEY, CDR2 SMNVEV (reference sequence). The V end lost 0 bases, the J end lost 2 bases, and 10 bases lay between the germline ends. This CDR3 reads CASSLSRTVNTGELFF. The CDR3, as DNA: TGTGCCAGCAGTTTATCCCGGACAGTAAACACCGGGGAGCTGTTTTTT.